This T cell receptor (beta chain) stems from a study of T cell responses to AZD1222 COVID-19 vaccine. General observations from the study: Nearly half of the spike-specific TCRs reportedly recognize variant regions that carry no mutations. Donors were mostly white British, more females; clonal diversity possibly underestimated. The CD4 TCRs associated with vaccination extended across spike and predominated at 160-218 and 743-854.

As regards this clone: Its antigen is undetermined.

Data came from immunoSEQ multiplex PCR; TCRdb stores just in-frame clones and leaves some out. This table holds under 50,000 clones, just under 80% found once. This TCR was sampled from an adult who received the MenACWY meningococcal vaccine as a control. Sequencing was performed on peripheral blood, taken 28 days after the second dose of the MenACWY control vaccine.

CDR3 coding DNA: TGTGCCAGTAGCCGGGGGCAAGGGACTGAAGCTTTCTTT. Amino acids: CASSRGQGTEAFF. The chain links TRBV19 to TRBJ1-1; a weak D match, TRBD1 (6 bases). The CDR3 runs 13 residues. Germline assignment: CDR1 LNHDA and CDR2 SQIVND (reference sequence). The V gene lost 6 bases and the J gene lost 5 bases, with 13 bases spanning the gap.